The 18 T cell receptor beta chains in this list originate from one sample, sequenced in a study of control samples from healthy donors and cancer patients. Method: immunoSEQ multiplex PCR; TCRdb's copy keeps in-frame clones and lacks some. In the table there are about 120,000 clones, approximately 92% of which are singletons. Input material: PBMCs. The receptors were sampled from a man aged 80 or over with head and neck cancer.

This clone has only one observation. The CDR3 sequence is CASSPPSYGYTF. Here the CDR3 DNA reads TGTGCCAGCTCACCACCTTCCTATGGCTACACCTTC. The rearrangement joins TRBV18 to TRBJ1-2; no reliable D call. V was shortened by 0 bases and J by 4 bases, with 3 bases between the two germline ends. This CDR3 region has 12 residues. The germline V gene has CDR1 KGHSH and CDR2 LQKENI.

The rearrangement joins TRBV7-9 to TRBJ1-1, with D possibly being TRBD1 (5 bases). Between the trimmed V and J ends, which lost 3 bases and 5 bases, there was a span of 10 bases. The V gene's germline CDR1 is SEHNR and CDR2 FQNEAQ (reference sequence). The CDR3 length is 13 residues. The CDR3 DNA follows: TGTGCCAGCAGCTTTCTACGGGGGACTGAAGCTTTCTTT. It encodes CASSFLRGTEAFF.

The rearrangement joins TRBV7-2 to TRBJ1-5; D may be TRBD1 (5 bases). The germline V gene has CDR1 SGHTA and CDR2 FQGNSA. The V gene lost 4 bases and the J gene lost 2 bases, with 12 bases spanning the gap. The CDR3 sequence is 15 residues long. The CDR3 here is CASSSGFSGNQPQHF. CDR3 nucleotide sequence: TGTGCCAGCAGCTCAGGGTTTAGCGGCAATCAGCCCCAGCATTTT.

The chain combines TRBV7-9 with TRBJ2-7; TRBD1 is a possible D gene (5 bases). Germline assignment: CDR1 SEHNR and CDR2 FQNEAQ (reference sequence). V was shortened by 4 bases and J by 6 bases, with 10 bases between the two germline ends. The CDR3 consists of 12 residues. CDR3 nucleotide sequence: TGTGCCAGCAGCTCTCAGGGAACCGAGCAGTACTTC. Its translation is CASSSQGTEQYF.

This clone has more than one count but fewer than ten. The chain employs TRBV24-1 and TRBJ1-5; no clear D. This CDR3 comprises 17 residues. The V and J ends lost 4 bases and 0 bases respectively, with 15 bases between them. Germline values: CDR1 KGHDR, CDR2 SFDVKD. The CDR3 nucleotides are TGTGCCACCAGTGAGATCCTCTCTCAGCTTAGCAATCAGCCCCAGCATTTT. It encodes CATSEILSQLSNQPQHF.

This clone was counted once. The J gene is TRBJ1-3, the V gene TRBV12-5, with D unclear. This CDR3 contains 19 residues. Germline assignment: CDR1 LGHNT and CDR2 FRNRAP. Trimming stripped 3 bases from V and 0 bases from J, with 21 bases between. The CDR3 DNA sequence: TGTGCTAGTGGTTTCGTTTCGCTTGAGCCATCCAGCTCTGGAAACACCATATATTTT. Translation: CASGFVSLEPSSSGNTIYF.

The gene calls are TRBV13 and TRBJ2-4; no clear D gene. The CDR3 extends over 15 amino acids. Looked up from germline, CDR1 is PRHDT and CDR2 is FYEKMQ (reference sequence). The V and J ends lost 3 bases and 1 base respectively, with 10 bases between them. CDR3 sequence: CASSLADFAKNIQYF. The CDR3 bases are TGTGCCAGCAGCTTGGCCGACTTTGCCAAAAACATTCAGTACTTC.

The gene calls are TRBV18 and TRBJ2-1; 8 nucleotides line up with TRBD1. The germline V gene has CDR1 KGHSH and CDR2 LQKENI. The CDR3 is made up of 16 amino acids. V gave up 1 base and J gave up 2 bases; unmatched junction bases: 4. The CDR3 region is CASSPRSQGAYNEQFF. The CDR3 DNA sequence: TGTGCCAGCTCACCACGTTCACAGGGGGCCTACAATGAGCAGTTCTTC.

The V and J genes are TRBV7-9 and TRBJ1-1; no reliable D call. Germline V gene lookup returns CDR1 SEHNR and CDR2 FQNEAQ (reference sequence). CDR3 length: 12 residues. The ends were cut back, 5 bases at V and 7 bases at J, with 11 bases in the middle. The CDR3 DNA follows: TGTGCCAGCAGCCGTCTGGCCCTTGAAGCTTTCTTT. This sequence encodes CASSRLALEAFF.

This chain links TRBV7-2 with TRBJ1-2; the match to TRBD1 covers 7 bases. CDR1 SGHTA and CDR2 FQGNSA come from the germline V gene. This CDR3 is 14 amino acids long. The V gene end was trimmed by 5 bases and the J gene end by 4 bases; junction bases not matched to a gene: 7. The CDR3 loop reads CASSTVAGGYGYTF. The DNA of the CDR3 is TGTGCCAGCAGCACCGTGGCAGGGGGCTATGGCTACACCTTC. Filled out from reference TRBV7-2 and TRBJ1-2, the complete variable domain reads GAGVSQSPSNKVTEKGKDVELRCDPISGHTALYWYRQSLGQGLEFLIYFQGNSAPDKSGLPSDRFSAERTGGSVSTLTIQRTQQEDSAVYLCASSTVAGGYGYTFGSGTRLTVV.

The chain is built from TRBV7-2 and TRBJ2-5, with 9 bases identical to TRBD2. The CDR3 length is 15 residues. After removal of 4 bases from V and 3 bases from J, the junction contained 6 bases not matched to a gene. From germline, CDR1 is SGHTA and CDR2 FQGNSA. The CDR3 DNA is TGTGCCAGCAGCTCCCAAGCGGGAGGAAAAGAGACCCAGTACTTC. This encodes CASSSQAGGKETQYF.

V is TRBV5-4 and J is TRBJ2-5; D perhaps matches TRBD2 (6 bases). CDR3 size: 14 residues. Per germline, CDR1 SGHNT and CDR2 YYREEE (reference sequence). V shed 0 bases and J shed 5 bases, with 11 bases lying between them. The DNA for the CDR3 is TGTGCCAGCAGCTTGGAGCCAGGAGGGGAGACCCAGTACTTC. This gives the protein CASSLEPGGETQYF.

The chain joins TRBV18 to TRBJ2-7, with 9 bases matching TRBD1. The CDR3 totals 13 residues. J lost 6 bases, V lost 5 bases, and 5 bases had no gene match. Germline lookup yields CDR1 KGHSH and CDR2 LQKENI. CDR3 DNA sequence: TGTGCCAGCTCAAGCGGGACAGGGATCGAGCAGTACTTC. It specifies CASSSGTGIEQYF.

The V gene is TRBV7-2, the J gene TRBJ1-2; D is uncertain. The CDR3 length is 17 residues. V lost 2 bases and J 3 bases, leaving 19 bases between the germline ends. Germline loops: CDR1 SGHTA, CDR2 FQGNSA. CDR3 amino acids: CASSLRLGLTNDYGYTF. The CDR3 nucleotides read TGTGCCAGCAGCTTACGTCTCGGATTAACAAACGACTATGGCTACACCTTC. Full variable domain (missing parts from reference TRBV7-2 and TRBJ1-2): GAGVSQSPSNKVTEKGKDVELRCDPISGHTALYWYRQSLGQGLEFLIYFQGNSAPDKSGLPSDRFSAERTGGSVSTLTIQRTQQEDSAVYLCASSLRLGLTNDYGYTFGSGTRLTVV.

The gene calls are TRBV4-3 and TRBJ1-5; perhaps TRBD1 as D (5 bases). Germline V gene sequence: CDR1 LGHNA, CDR2 YSLEER. The CDR3 runs to 14 residues. V lost 0 bases and J 5 bases, leaving 8 bases between the germline ends. For the CDR3, the DNA is TGCGCCAGCAGCCAAGATGAGGGGCATCAGCCCCAGCATTTT. It yields the protein CASSQDEGHQPQHF.

Concerning this clone itself: The CDR3 does not close with the conserved phenylalanine or tryptophan, likely indicating a read error. The DNA is left out, because the CDR3 cannot be placed on it with certainty; the CDR3 is given as TCRdb lists it. J is TRBJ1-1 and V is TRBV6-2 or TRBV6-3; the DNA was not compared with TRBD1, the D call given in the table. Germline assignment: CDR1 MNHEY and CDR2 SVGEGT. The CDR3 is made up of 16 amino acids, end residues included. CDR3 protein: CASSGRTGTGFPTALT.

The rearrangement uses TRBV7-2 and TRBJ1-2, with 7 nucleotides matching TRBD1. Germline V gene data show CDR1 as SGHTA and CDR2 as FQGNSA. The trim removed 5 bases at V and 4 bases at J, leaving 4 bases unmatched. This CDR3 has 13 amino acids. The CDR3 loop is CASSHRDSYGYTF. The CDR3 nucleotides read TGTGCCAGCAGCCACCGGGACAGCTATGGCTACACCTTC.

The chain combines TRBV25-1 with TRBJ1-6; no reliable D call. The germline V gene encodes CDR1 MGHDK and CDR2 SYGVNS. V was clipped by 7 bases and J by 6 bases, with 10 bases between them. The CDR3 runs to 13 residues. The CDR3 region is CASTGMGNSPLHF. The CDR3 coding sequence is TGTGCCAGCACCGGGATGGGTAATTCACCCCTCCACTTT.